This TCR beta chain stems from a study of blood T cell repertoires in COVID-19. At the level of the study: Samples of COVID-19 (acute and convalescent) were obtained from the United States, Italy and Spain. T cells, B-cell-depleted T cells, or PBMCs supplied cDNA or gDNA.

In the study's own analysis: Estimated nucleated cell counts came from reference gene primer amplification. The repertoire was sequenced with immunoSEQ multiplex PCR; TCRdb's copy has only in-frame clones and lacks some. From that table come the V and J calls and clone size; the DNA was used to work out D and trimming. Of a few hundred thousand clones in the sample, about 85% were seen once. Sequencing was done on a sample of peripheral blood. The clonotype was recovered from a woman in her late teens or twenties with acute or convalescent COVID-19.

CDR3: CASTRTGLTEAFF. Written as DNA, the CDR3 is TGTGCCAGCACCAGGACAGGGCTCACTGAAGCTTTCTTT. The chain employs TRBV9 and TRBJ1-1; TRBD1 matches at 8 bases. The CDR3 totals 13 residues. After removal of 6 bases from V and 4 bases from J, the junction contained 5 bases not matched to a gene. Germline assignment: CDR1 SGDLS and CDR2 YYNGEE.